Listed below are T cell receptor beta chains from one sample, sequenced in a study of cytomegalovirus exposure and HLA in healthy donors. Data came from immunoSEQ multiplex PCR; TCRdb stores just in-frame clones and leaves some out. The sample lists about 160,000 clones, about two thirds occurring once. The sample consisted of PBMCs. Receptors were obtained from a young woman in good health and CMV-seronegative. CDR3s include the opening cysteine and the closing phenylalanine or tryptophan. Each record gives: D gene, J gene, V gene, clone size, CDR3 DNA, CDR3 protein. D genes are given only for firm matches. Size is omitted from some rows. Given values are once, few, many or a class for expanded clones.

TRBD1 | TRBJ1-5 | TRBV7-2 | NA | TGTGCCAGCAGCTCCCTGAACCGGACAGGGGCCTACAATCAGCCCCAGCATTTT | CASSSLNRTGAYNQPQHF
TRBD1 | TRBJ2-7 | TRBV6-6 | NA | TGTGCCAGCAGTTACGACGCGATGGACAGGGGTTACGAGCAGTACTTC | CASSYDAMDRGYEQYF
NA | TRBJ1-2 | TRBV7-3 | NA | TGTGCCAGCAGCAAAGACAGAGGTGGTGGCTACACCTTC | CASSKDRGGGYTF
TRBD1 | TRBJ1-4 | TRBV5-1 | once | TGCGCCAGCAGCTGGGACAGGGTGGATCGGCTGTTTTTT | CASSWDRVDRLFF
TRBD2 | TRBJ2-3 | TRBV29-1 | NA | TGCAGCGTTGTTTTAGCGGGGAGCACAGATACGCAGTATTTT | CSVVLAGSTDTQYF
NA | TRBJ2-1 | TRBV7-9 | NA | TGTGCCAGCAGCTCCTCGGGCCCCAGGGGATACAATGAGCAGTTCTTC | CASSSSGPRGYNEQFF
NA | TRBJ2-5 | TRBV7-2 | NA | TGTGCCAGCAGCTTAGAAGGGGTGGAGACCCAGTACTTC | CASSLEGVETQYF
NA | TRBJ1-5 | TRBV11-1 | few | TGTGCCAGCAGCTTGTTCAGGGATAGCAATCAGCCCCAGCATTTT | CASSLFRDSNQPQHF
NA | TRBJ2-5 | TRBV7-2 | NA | TGTGCCAGCAGCGGTACAGGGCCCCAAGAGACCCAGTACTTC | CASSGTGPQETQYF
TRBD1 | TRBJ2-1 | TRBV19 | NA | TGTGCCAGTAGCACCGGGACAGGAAACCTTGAGCAGTTCTTC | CASSTGTGNLEQFF
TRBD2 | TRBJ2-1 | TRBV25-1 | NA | TGTGCCAGCAGTGAATATCCGGGGGGGGAGCAGTTCTTC | CASSEYPGGEQFF
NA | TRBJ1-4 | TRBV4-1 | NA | TGCGCCAGCAGCCCCACTGTCTGGGCTATGGGAAAACTGTTTTTT | CASSPTVWAMGKLFF
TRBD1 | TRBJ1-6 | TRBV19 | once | TGTGCCAGTAGTAATCGACAGGGAGGATCACCCCTCCACTTT | CASSNRQGGSPLHF
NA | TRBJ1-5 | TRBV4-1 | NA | TGCGCCAGCAGCGGCGGGACGCACTTTGAACAGCCCCAGCATTTT | CASSGGTHFEQPQHF
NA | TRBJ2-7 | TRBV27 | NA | TGTGCCAGCAGTTTAACTGGGGCTTACGAGCAGTACTTC | CASSLTGAYEQYF
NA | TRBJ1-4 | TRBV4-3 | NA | TGCGCCAGCAGCCTATTAGCGGAGGAAAAACTGTTTTTT | CASSLLAEEKLFF
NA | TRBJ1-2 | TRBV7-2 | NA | TGTGCCAGCAGCTCATCAGGGTTTGGCTACACCTTC | CASSSSGFGYTF
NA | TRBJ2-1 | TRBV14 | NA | TGTGCCAGCAGCCGGAGGAGGGACCCCTGCGGCAATGAGCAGTTCTTC | CASSRRRDPCGNEQFF
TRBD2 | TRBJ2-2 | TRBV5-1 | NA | TGCGCCAGCAGCCCCGGGGGGGGCAGCGGGGAGCTGTTTTTT | CASSPGGGSGELFF
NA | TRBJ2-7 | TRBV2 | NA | TGTGCCAGCAGTGAAGAGACTGGCTACGAGCAGTACTTC | CASSEETGYEQYF
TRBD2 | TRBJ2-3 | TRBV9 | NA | TGTGCCAGCAGCGTAGAAGCGGGAGGGGCAGATACGCAGTATTTT | CASSVEAGGADTQYF
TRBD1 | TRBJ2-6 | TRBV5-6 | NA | TGTGCCAGCATGGACAGGGTGAACGTCCTGACTTTC | CASMDRVNVLTF
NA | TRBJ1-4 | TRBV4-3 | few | TGCGCCAGCAGCCAAGAAAGCGTCGTGGAAAAACTGTTTTTT | CASSQESVVEKLFF
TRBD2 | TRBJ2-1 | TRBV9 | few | TGTGCCAGCAGCGTTGGGCCCAAAGGCGGGGGGTATGAGCAGTTCTTC | CASSVGPKGGGYEQFF
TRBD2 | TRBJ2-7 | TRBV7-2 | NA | TGTGCCAGCAGCTTAGGGGTTAAGGAACCTAGCGGAGACTACGAGCAGTACTTC | CASSLGVKEPSGDYEQYF
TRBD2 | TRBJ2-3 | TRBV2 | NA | TGTGCCAGCAGTGACCTGACTAGCGGGGGTACCAAAGATACGCAGTATTTT | CASSDLTSGGTKDTQYF
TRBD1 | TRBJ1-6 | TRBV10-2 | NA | TGCGCCAGCAGAAAAACCGGGACAGGGAATTCACCCCTCCACTTT | CASRKTGTGNSPLHF
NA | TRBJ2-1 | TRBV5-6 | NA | TGTGCCAGCAGCTTGGCGACAATTGAGCAGTTCTTC | CASSLATIEQFF
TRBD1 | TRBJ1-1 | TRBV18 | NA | TGTGCCAGCTCACCTGGACAGGGCCTGGGAGCTTTCTTT | CASSPGQGLGAFF
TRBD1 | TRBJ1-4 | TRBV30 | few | TGTGCCTGGAGAACCGGACAGGGAAACGAAAAACTGTTTTTT | CAWRTGQGNEKLFF
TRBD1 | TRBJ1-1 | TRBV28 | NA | TGTGCCAGCAGTGCCGGACAGGGGATGAGGAACACTGAAGCTTTCTTT | CASSAGQGMRNTEAFF
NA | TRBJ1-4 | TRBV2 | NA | TGTGCCAGCAGTTACAGGTTTGGTGGTGAAAAACTGTTTTTT | CASSYRFGGEKLFF
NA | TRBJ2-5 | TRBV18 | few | TGTGCCAGCTCACCGAACAGGGACCAAGAGACCCAGTACTTC | CASSPNRDQETQYF
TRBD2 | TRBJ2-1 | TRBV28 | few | TGTGCCAGCCAGCGGGGGATTTACAATGAGCAGTTCTTC | CASQRGIYNEQFF
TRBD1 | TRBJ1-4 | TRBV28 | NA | TGTGCCAGCAGGCCACAGGGGTCAGTTGAAAAACTGTTTTTT | CASRPQGSVEKLFF
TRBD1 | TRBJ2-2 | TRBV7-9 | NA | TGTGCCAGCAGCTCCGCCAAGGACAGGGGGCGATCGGGGGAGCTGTTTTTT | CASSSAKDRGRSGELFF
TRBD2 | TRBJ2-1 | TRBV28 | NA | TGTGCCAGCAGTTTAACGGGAGGGCCGACTAATGAGCAGTTCTTC | CASSLTGGPTNEQFF
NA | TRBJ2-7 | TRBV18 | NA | TGTGCCAGCTCACCACTGTCGGTACAGAGAAGCTACGAGCAGTACTTC | CASSPLSVQRSYEQYF
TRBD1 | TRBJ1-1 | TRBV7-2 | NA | TGTGCCAGCAGCTTAGGGGACAGGGTGAACACTGAAGCTTTCTTT | CASSLGDRVNTEAFF
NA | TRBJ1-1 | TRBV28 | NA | TGTGCCAGCAGCCCCCACGAACAGGGTCCGTTTGCTGAAGCTTTCTTT | CASSPHEQGPFAEAFF
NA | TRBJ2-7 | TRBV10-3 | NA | TGTGCCATCAGTGAGGGATGGATCGGGAGCTACGAGCAGTACTTC | CAISEGWIGSYEQYF
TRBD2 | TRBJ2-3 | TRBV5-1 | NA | TGCGCCAGCAGCCCCCGGACTAGCGGGAATACAGATACGCAGTATTTT | CASSPRTSGNTDTQYF
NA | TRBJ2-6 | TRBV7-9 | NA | TGTGCCATCTCGTCCTCTGGGGCCAACGTCCTGACTTTC | CAISSSGANVLTF
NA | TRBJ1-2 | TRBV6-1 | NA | TGTGCCAGCAGTAAGCTTCCGTCTCTGTTTGGCTACACCTTC | CASSKLPSLFGYTF
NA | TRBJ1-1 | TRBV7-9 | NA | TGTGCCAGCATAGACACCACGAACACTGAAGCTTTCTTT | CASIDTTNTEAFF
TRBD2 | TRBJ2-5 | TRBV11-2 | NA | TGTGCCAGCAGCTTAGAGGTACTAGCGGGATTCGAGACCCAGTACTTC | CASSLEVLAGFETQYF
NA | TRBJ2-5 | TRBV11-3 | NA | TGTGCCAGCAGCTTAGACTACCCAGAGACCCAGTACTTC | CASSLDYPETQYF
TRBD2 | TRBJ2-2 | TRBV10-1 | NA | TGCGCCAGCATCCGGACTAGCGGGGGGCAACCCCAGAACACCGGGGAGCTGTTTTTT | CASIRTSGGQPQNTGELFF
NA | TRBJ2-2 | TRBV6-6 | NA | TGTGCCAGCAGAAAGGGACACGGAACCGGGGAGCTGTTTTTT | CASRKGHGTGELFF
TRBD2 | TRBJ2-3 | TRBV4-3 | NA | TGCGCCAGCAGCCAAGCCCGCGGGGGGGCGACAGATACGCAGTATTTT | CASSQARGGATDTQYF
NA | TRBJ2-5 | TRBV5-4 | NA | TGTGCCAGCAGCCACCCGGACAGTCGGGAGACCCAGTACTTC | CASSHPDSRETQYF
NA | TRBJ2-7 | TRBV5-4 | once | TGTGCCAGCAGCTTGACAGGACCGGGCTACGAGCAGTACTTC | CASSLTGPGYEQYF
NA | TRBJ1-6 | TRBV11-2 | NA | TGTGCCAGCAGCTCCCTTCAGTCAGGGAGGTCTATCAATTCACCCCTCCACTTT | CASSSLQSGRSINSPLHF
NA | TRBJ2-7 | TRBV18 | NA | TGTGCCAGCTCACCAGAGCAATCGGACGAGCAGTACTTC | CASSPEQSDEQYF
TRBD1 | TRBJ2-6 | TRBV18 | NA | TGTGCCAGCTCCGCGGGACAGGGAAACTCTGGGGCCAACGTCCTGACTTTC | CASSAGQGNSGANVLTF